The 13 T cell receptor beta chains below come from one sample, sequenced in a study of neurological immune-mediated disorders. One entry per CDR3 protein results from TCRdb running MiXCR on the 5' RACE reads. The table shows about 32,000 distinct CDR3 sequences, with 3.8% occurring only once. What was sequenced was PBMCs. These receptors were obtained from a man younger than 45 with multiple sclerosis.

In its sample, this clonotype was seen many times. V gene TRBV27 combines with J gene TRBJ1-2; 7 nucleotides align to TRBD1. V lost 6 bases, J lost 5 bases, and 15 bases stayed unmatched. The CDR3 extends over 16 amino acids. Germline CDR1 reads MNHEY; CDR2 reads SMNVEV (reference sequence). The chain's CDR3 is CASSSLSQGVRYGYTF. In DNA form, the CDR3 reads TGTGCCAGCAGCTCCTTAAGCCAGGGGGTTCGGTATGGCTACACCTTC.

This clonotype was seen ten or more times. The chain joins TRBV15 to TRBJ2-3; D tentatively reads TRBD1 or TRBD2 (5 bases each). V was trimmed by 0 bases and J by 5 bases, leaving 15 bases between them. The CDR3 is 16 amino acids. Germline CDR1 and CDR2: LNHNV and YYDKDF (reference sequence). The CDR3 sequence: CATSREGSQGVDTQYF. CDR3 nucleotides: TGTGCCACCAGCAGAGAAGGGAGCCAGGGAGTAGATACGCAGTATTTT.

This clonotype occurred many times. The chain carries TRBV12-3 or TRBV12-4 and TRBJ1-1; TRBD1 aligns across 8 bases. There are 14 residues in the CDR3. The junction had 7 bases not matched to a gene; V was cut back by 6 bases and J by 4 bases. CDR3 loop: CASRAQGGVTEAFF. CDR3 sequence (DNA): TGTGCCAGCAGGGCACAGGGGGGGGTCACTGAAGCTTTCTTT.

This clonotype was seen repeatedly, ten times or more. The V and J genes are TRBV14 and TRBJ1-1; D is uncertain. V dropped 4 bases and J dropped 11 bases, with 14 bases sitting between them. Germline V gene sequence: CDR1 SGHDN, CDR2 FVKESK. The CDR3 sequence is 12 residues long. This CDR3 reads CASSLRTGPAFF. DNA for the CDR3: TGTGCCAGCAGCCTCCGAACGGGCCCCGCTTTCTTT.

CDR3 bases: TGCAGTGCTAGGCCCGACCCTGGGAACACTGAAGCTTTCTTT. Its protein product is CSARPDPGNTEAFF. The chain employs TRBV20-1 and TRBJ1-1; D call uncertain. Trimming left V 3 bases short and J 1 base short, with 12 bases between. The CDR3 covers 14 residues. Per the germline V gene, CDR1 is DFQATT and CDR2 is SNEGSKA (reference sequence).

This clonotype was seen a handful of times. This is likely a read error, given that the CDR3 carries no conserved phenylalanine or tryptophan at its end. CDR3 sequence: CATAYRGRVYEQYC. The CDR3 DNA reads as TGTGCCACAGCGTACAGGGGGCGAGTTTACGAGCAGTACTGC. The V call is TRBV6-1, the J call TRBJ2-7, with 9 bases fitting TRBD1. Germline V gene data show CDR1 as MNHNS and CDR2 as SASEGT. V lost 10 bases, J lost 4 bases, and 11 bases stayed unmatched. The CDR3 runs to 14 residues.

In this sample, this clonotype turned up many times. CDR3 nucleotide sequence: TGTGCCAGCAGCTCTGGGACAGGATCCGGGGAGCTGTTTTTT. This codes for CASSSGTGSGELFF. The rearrangement uses TRBV7-3 and TRBJ2-2; 8 bases are shared with TRBD1. This CDR3 is 14 amino acids long. Germline V gives CDR1 SGHTA, CDR2 FQGTGA. The trim removed 4 bases at V and 6 bases at J, leaving 4 bases unmatched.

In its sample, this clonotype was seen many times. The chain combines TRBV25-1 with TRBJ1-2; 9 bases are shared with TRBD1. This CDR3 spans 13 amino acids. The J segment lost 8 bases and the V segment lost 5 bases, leaving 6 bases of the junction unmatched. Germline-derived CDR1 and CDR2 are MGHDK and SYGVNS. This chain's CDR3 is CASSSTGGYGYTF. The CDR3 region has the DNA TGTGCCAGCAGTTCCACAGGGGGCTACGGCTACACCTTC.

This clonotype has a count of ten or more. The J gene is TRBJ1-2, the V gene TRBV6-6; D is unclear. Trimming left V 6 bases short and J 0 bases short, with 8 bases between. Germline V gene data show CDR1 as MNHNY and CDR2 as SVGAGI (reference sequence). The length of the CDR3 is 13 residues. CDR3 sequence (DNA): TGTGCCAGCAGCCCAGGCACTAACTATGGCTACACCTTC. Translation: CASSPGTNYGYTF.

The chain links TRBV27 to TRBJ2-5; perhaps TRBD2 as D (6 bases). V dropped 5 bases and J dropped 5 bases, with 21 bases sitting between them. CDR1 is MNHEY, CDR2 SMNVEV, per germline (reference sequence). This CDR3 comprises 16 residues. CDR3 protein: CASSPSGLETEETQYF. CDR3 sequence (DNA): TGTGCCAGCAGTCCTTCGGGACTCGAAACCGAGGAGACCCAGTACTTC.

Details on this clonotype: An end of the junction differs from the germline gene, which may be a read error. The chain couples TRBV5-1 to TRBJ2-7, with D possibly called TRBD1 or TRBD2 (5 bases each). Germline V CDR1 and CDR2: SGHRS, YFSETQ. The CDR3 totals 12 residues. The CDR3 protein is CASSSETGTPDF. DNA for the CDR3: TGCGCCAGCAGCTCTGAAACCGGGACCCCAGACTTC. Full variable domain (remainder filled in from reference TRBV5-1 and TRBJ2-7): KAGVTQTPRYLIKTRGQQVTLSCSPISGHRSVSWYQQTPGQGLQFLFEYFSETQRNKGNFPGRFSGRQFSNSRSEMNVSTLELGDSALYLCASSSETGTPDFGPGTRLTVT.

This clonotype has ten or more counts. This chain connects TRBV5-6 to TRBJ2-1; the match to TRBD2 covers 7 bases. The germline gives CDR1 SGHDT, CDR2 YYEEEE. CDR3 length: 15 residues. V shed 4 bases, J shed 6 bases, and the junction held 10 bases outside the gene matches. The CDR3 region has the DNA TGTGCCAGCAGCCCCGGGTCGGGGGGAGGCAATGAGCAGTTCTTC. It encodes CASSPGSGGGNEQFF.

This clonotype was detected many times. The chain employs TRBV11-2 and TRBJ2-2; no firm D call. The ends were cut back, 2 bases at V and 9 bases at J, with 7 bases in the middle. The CDR3 is 12 amino acids. The germline V gene has CDR1 SGHAT and CDR2 FQNNGV. The CDR3 nucleotides read TGTGCCAGCAGCTTATCCGGAAGGGAGCTGTTTTTT. Its protein is CASSLSGRELFF.